This T cell receptor beta chain came from a study of a mutant IDH1 vaccine in newly diagnosed glioma. Here immunoSEQ multiplex PCR was the method, and the copy in TCRdb shows in-frame clones only, minus some. The sample has more than 50,000 clones; over 70% are singletons. This CDR3 comprises 14 residues. CDR1 SGHNT and CDR2 YENEEA come from the germline V gene. The germline V and J ends were trimmed by 1 base and 5 bases, with 9 bases remaining between them. Details on this clone: The antigen is unknown.

The time point denotes: week 11, during vaccination. Each vaccine dose was 300 ug of mutant IDH1 20-mer peptide, with topical imiquimod. The rearrangement links TRBV11-3 to TRBJ2-1, with a possible D match to TRBD1 (6 bases). The sequencing here drew on PBMCs, taken from a glioma patient whose treatment included an IDH1 peptide vaccine. The clonotype was recovered from a man between 50 and 59 years old with glioma. The DNA for the CDR3 is TGTGCCAGCAGCTTAGGCCAGGGGAACAATGAGCAGTTCTTC. Translating it yields CASSLGQGNNEQFF.